This T cell receptor beta chain was identified during a study of CD8 T cells in Susac syndrome (dated by TCRdb to between 2018 and 2021). With respect to the entire study: Of the Susac syndrome patients who were sequenced, eight were in clinical remission while roughly six had clinically active disease. At blood withdrawal, Susac syndrome patients were either therapy-naive, taking corticosteroids (in some cases with IVIg as well), or taking IVIg alone. Whether CD8+ T cell activation and differentiation in Susac syndrome was antigen driven was tested using repertoire sequencing. The study compared CD8+ T cell repertoire clonality among roughly 12 healthy donors, around 14 Susac syndrome patients and roughly 15 multiple sclerosis patients. The investigation overall reported the following: Clonal expansion was seen in Susac syndrome CD8+ repertoires, peaking in CD8+ TEMRA cells and being greater in clinically active patients than in remitting ones. Around 15 Susac-specific public clones were identified in the total CD8+ repertoire, and four to six Susac-specific public clones were identified in the CD8+ TEMRA repertoire. The study acknowledged that relatively few individuals were included in the TCR sequencing and HLA analysis.

Spanning cysteine to phenylalanine, the CDR3 consists of 15 amino acids. The entry retains the CDR3 DNA only, 45 bases that are in frame from base 1. CDR1 and CDR2 were assigned from the germline V gene as SGHDT and YYEEEE. Deletion took 3 bases off V and 11 bases off J, with a span of 24 bases between the germline ends. RNA was extracted with the RNeasy kit and about 0.5 to 1 ug was reverse transcribed using random hexamers. The immunoSEQ multiplex PCR assay, covering 54 Vbeta and 13 Jbeta segments, was used to amplify TCR beta CDR3 regions. PCR amplification bias was corrected using a synthetic template baseline for primer optimization and computational correction. Per the original workflow: Reads were assigned to V, D and J genes according to IMGT and analyzed in immunoSEQ Analyzer, with only productive sequences retained. Clonality was calculated as one minus the Shannon entropy normalized by log2 of the number of productive unique sequences. For each patient and control, public and private clones were evaluated among the 100 most prevalent clones. Clones were defined as Susac-specific if absent from the healthy and MS cohorts, from some 1,000 published viral clones and from other ImmuneACCESS disease sequences. TCRdb applied fastp at Q25 and MiXCR to the public reads, then kept only in-frame beta chains. Each record represents a unique CDR3 protein, reported with the most common genes and DNA among its rows. The V and J calls and clone size are TCRdb's, not the authors'. Here the sample has about 120,000 distinct CDR3 sequences; about 94% occur a single time. The top ten constitute less than 0.3% of the sample.

As concerns this clonotype: Its antigen remains undetermined. No clone much larger than this one lies a single base away; base qualities are absent.

Peripheral blood CD8+ and CD4+ T cells from healthy donors, Susac syndrome patients and multiple sclerosis patients were profiled by high-throughput TCR beta sequencing. Susac syndrome patients met recently defined diagnostic criteria for definite or probable disease. Bulk CD8+ and CD4+ T cells were purified by magnetic negative isolation, whereas CD8+ TEMRA cells were enriched by FACS. Blood was drawn into EDTA tubes, processed within 24 hours, and PBMCs were isolated by density gradient centrifugation. PBMCs destined for TCR sequencing were cryopreserved in liquid nitrogen and later thawed in a 37 °C water bath. The sorted or isolated CD4+, CD8+ and CD8+ TEMRA cells reached a purity of at least 90%.

The specimen was CD8+ T cells from PBMCs. The TCR was taken from a human donor with Susac syndrome. Rearrangement joined TRBV5-6 to TRBJ2-7; the D region possibly corresponds to TRBD2 (6 bases align). The bases read TGTGCCAGCAGCTCCGGGGATTCCCCTATCTCGGGGGAGTACTTC. This sequence encodes CASSSGDSPISGEYF.